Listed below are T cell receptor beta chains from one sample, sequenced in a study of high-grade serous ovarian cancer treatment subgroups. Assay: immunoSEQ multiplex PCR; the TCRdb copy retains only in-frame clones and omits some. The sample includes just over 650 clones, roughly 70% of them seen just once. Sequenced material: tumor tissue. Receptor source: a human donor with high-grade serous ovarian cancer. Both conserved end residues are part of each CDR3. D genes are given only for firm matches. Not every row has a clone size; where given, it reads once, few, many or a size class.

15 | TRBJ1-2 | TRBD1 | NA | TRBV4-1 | TGCGCCAGCAGCCAAAACTGGGGACAGAACTATGGCTACACCTTC | CASSQNWGQNYGYTF
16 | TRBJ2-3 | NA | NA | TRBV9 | TGTGCCAGCAGCGAAGAAGGACCATCTTACACAGATACGCAGTATTTT | CASSEEGPSYTDTQYF
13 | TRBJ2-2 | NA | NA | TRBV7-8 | TGTGCCAGCAGCCCGAAACTGGGTGGGGAGCTGTTTTTT | CASSPKLGGELFF
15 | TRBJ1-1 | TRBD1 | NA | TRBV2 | TGTGCCAGCGGCGGACAGGGTTCTTCGAACACTGAAGCTTTCTTT | CASGGQGSSNTEAFF
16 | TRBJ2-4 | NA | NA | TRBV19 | TGTGCCAGTAGTATCCGCTTGAGTGGGGGCCAAAACATTCAGTACTTC | CASSIRLSGGQNIQYF
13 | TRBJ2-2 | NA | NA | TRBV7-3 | TGTGCCAGCAGCCTAGATATGACCGGGGAGCTGTTTTTT | CASSLDMTGELFF
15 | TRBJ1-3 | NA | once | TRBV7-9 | TGTGCCAGCAGCCGCGCGTCAGGGAGTGAAAACACCATATATTTT | CASSRASGSENTIYF
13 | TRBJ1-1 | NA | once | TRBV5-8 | TGTGCCAGCAGCTTGTACTCGAACACTGAAGCTTTCTTT | CASSLYSNTEAFF
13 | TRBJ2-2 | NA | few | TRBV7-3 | TGTGCCAGCAGAGAGGGGAACACCGGGGAGCTGTTTTTT | CASREGNTGELFF
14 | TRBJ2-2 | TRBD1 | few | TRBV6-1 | TGTGCCGGGGGACAGGGGAGTGACACCGGGGAGCTGTTTTTT | CAGGQGSDTGELFF
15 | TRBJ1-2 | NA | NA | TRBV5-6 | TGTGCCAGCAGCTTGGTGGCAGCCGGGGCCTATGGCTACACCTTC | CASSLVAAGAYGYTF
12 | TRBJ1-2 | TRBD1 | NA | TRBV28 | TGTGCCAGCAGTTCGGGGACAGGGAAGTACACCTTC | CASSSGTGKYTF
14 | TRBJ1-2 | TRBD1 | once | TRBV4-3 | TGCGCCAGCAGCCAAGAGACAGGGACCTATGGCTACACCTTC | CASSQETGTYGYTF
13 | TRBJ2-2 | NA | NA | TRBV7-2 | TGTGCCAGCAGCCCGAAACTGGGTGGGGAGCTGTTTTTT | CASSPKLGGELFF
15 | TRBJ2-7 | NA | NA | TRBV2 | TGTGCCAGCAGAGACCCCAGGGAAGGGGGCTACGAGCAGTACTTC | CASRDPREGGYEQYF
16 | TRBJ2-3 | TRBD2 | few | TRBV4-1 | TGCGCCAGCAGCTACCGAGGGACTAGCGGGAGTGATACGCAGTATTTT | CASSYRGTSGSDTQYF
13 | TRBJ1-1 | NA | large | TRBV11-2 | TGTGCCAGCAGCTTAGAGGGAAGGGTTCGGGCTTTCTTT | CASSLEGRVRAFF
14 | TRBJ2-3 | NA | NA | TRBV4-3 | TGCGCCAGCAGCCGTAGGGCAAGCACAGATACGCAGTATTTT | CASSRRASTDTQYF
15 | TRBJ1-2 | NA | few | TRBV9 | TGTGCCAGCAGCGTAGGGGTAGGAGGGTATCACGGCTACACCTTC | CASSVGVGGYHGYTF
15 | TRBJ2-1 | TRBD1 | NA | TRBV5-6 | TGTGCCAGCAGCTTCAGGGACAGGGGAAGGAATGAGCAGTTCTTC | CASSFRDRGRNEQFF
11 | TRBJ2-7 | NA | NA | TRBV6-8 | TGTGCCAGCAGTTACATAAACGAGCAGTACTTC | CASSYINEQYF
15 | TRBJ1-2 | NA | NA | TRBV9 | TGTGCCAGCAGCGTCGGACAGACCTCTAACTATGGCTACACCTTC | CASSVGQTSNYGYTF
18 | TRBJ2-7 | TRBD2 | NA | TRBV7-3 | TGTGCCAGCAGCTTTTTCGGACCGTCTGGGGGAGGGACCTACGAACAGTACTTC | CASSFFGPSGGGTYEQYF
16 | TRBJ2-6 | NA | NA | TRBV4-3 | TGCGCCAGCAGCCAAGGACATGGGACTGGGGCCAACGTCCTGACTTTC | CASSQGHGTGANVLTF
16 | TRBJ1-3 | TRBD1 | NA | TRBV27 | TGTGCCAGCAGTGCTCAGGGGGGGATTTCTGGAAACACCATATATTTT | CASSAQGGISGNTIYF
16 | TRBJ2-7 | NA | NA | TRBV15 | TGTGCCACCAGCAGAGAAGGGGTGGGGGACTCCTACGAGCAGTACTTC | CATSREGVGDSYEQYF
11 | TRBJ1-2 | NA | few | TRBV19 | TGTGCCACCAGGGAGGTCTATGGCTACACCTTC | CATREVYGYTF
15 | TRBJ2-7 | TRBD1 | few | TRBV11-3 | TGTGCCAGCAGCTTAGTGGGACAGGCCTCCTACGAGCAGTACTTC | CASSLVGQASYEQYF
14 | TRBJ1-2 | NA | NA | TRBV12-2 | TGTGCAAGTCCCTCGTCGGGGCGGAGCTATGGCTACACCTTC | CASPSSGRSYGYTF
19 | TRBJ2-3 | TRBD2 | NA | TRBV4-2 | TGTGCCAGCAGCCAAGAAACTCTCAGGGCTAGCGGGAGGGCCAATACGCAGTATTTT | CASSQETLRASGRANTQYF
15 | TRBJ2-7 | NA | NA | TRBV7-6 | TGTGCCAGCAGCCCACGGACCGAGTTGGGGTACGAGCAGTACTTC | CASSPRTELGYEQYF
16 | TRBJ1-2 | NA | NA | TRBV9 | TGTGCCAGCAGCGGTGGGCCGCGGGGCCGGAACTATGGCTACACCTTC | CASSGGPRGRNYGYTF
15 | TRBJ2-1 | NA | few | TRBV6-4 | TGTGCCAGCAGTGACGTGGGGGCCCCCTACAATGAGCAGTTCTTC | CASSDVGAPYNEQFF